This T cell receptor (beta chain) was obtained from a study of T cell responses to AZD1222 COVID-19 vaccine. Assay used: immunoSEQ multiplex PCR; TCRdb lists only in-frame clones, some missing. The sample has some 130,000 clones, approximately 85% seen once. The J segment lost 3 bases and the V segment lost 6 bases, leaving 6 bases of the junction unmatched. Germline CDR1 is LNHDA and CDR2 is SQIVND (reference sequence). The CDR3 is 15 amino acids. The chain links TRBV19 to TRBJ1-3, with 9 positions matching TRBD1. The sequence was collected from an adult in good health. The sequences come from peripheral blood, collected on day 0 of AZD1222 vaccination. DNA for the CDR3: TGTGCCAGTAGACCCCAGACAGGGGGTGGAAACACCATATATTTT. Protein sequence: CASRPQTGGGNTIYF.